The 7 T cell receptor beta chains given below trace back to one sample, sequenced in a study of identical twins listed by TCRdb under 2016. Libraries came from 5' RACE. Sequencing was carried out with an Illumina HiSeq 2000. TCRdb cleaned the public reads at Q25 with fastp, built clones with MiXCR and kept in-frame beta chains. Entries that share a CDR3 protein sequence are merged under the most common genes and DNA. Across this sample there are some 710,000 distinct CDR3 sequences, with around 6% seen only once. Jointly, the top ten make up 1.5% to 2% of the sample. The source material was naive T cells sorted from blood. This sample's cell subset or site label indicates: cells isolated with a human naive T-cell isolation kit. The source is a man between 18 and 35 years old in good health.

The chain uses TRBV4-2 and TRBJ2-2; D unresolved. This CDR3 comprises 16 residues. The germline V and J ends were trimmed by 0 bases and 1 base, with 9 bases remaining between them. CDR1 and CDR2 (germline): LGHNA, YNFKEQ. CDR3 residues: CASSQDADKNTGELFF. CDR3 bases: TGTGCCAGCAGCCAAGATGCCGACAAGAACACCGGGGAGCTGTTTTTT.

The chain uses TRBV25-1 and TRBJ2-1; TRBD2 matches at 13 bases. CDR3 length: 16 amino acids. Germline V gene sequence: CDR1 MGHDK, CDR2 SYGVNS. Trimming took 2 bases from V and 9 from J; bases not matched to a gene: 7. Here the CDR3 reads CASSEERLAGGVEQFF. The CDR3 DNA follows: TGTGCCAGCAGTGAAGAGAGACTAGCGGGAGGTGTTGAGCAGTTCTTC.

This chain uses TRBV12-3 or TRBV12-4 with TRBJ1-6; no definite D call. The ends were cut back, 4 bases at V and 0 bases at J, with 10 bases in the middle. CDR3 length: 16 amino acids. The chain's CDR3 is CASSSTQSSYNSPLHF. The CDR3 DNA reads TGTGCCAGCAGTTCGACCCAGAGCTCCTATAATTCACCCCTCCACTTT.

Many counts were recorded for this clonotype. V usage is TRBV7-9 and J usage is TRBJ1-3, with no clear D. V was pared by 5 bases and J by 0 bases, with 17 bases between. Per the germline V gene, CDR1 is SEHNR and CDR2 is FQNEAQ (reference sequence). The length of the CDR3 is 17 residues. This CDR3 is CASSPLVGSSSGNTIYF. As DNA, the CDR3 is TGTGCCAGCAGCCCCCTAGTAGGCTCCAGCTCTGGAAACACCATATATTTT. Complete variable domain (other parts from reference TRBV7-9 and TRBJ1-3): DTGVSQNPRHKITKRGQNVTFRCDPISEHNRLYWYRQTLGQGPEFLTYFQNEAQLEKSRLLSDRFSAERPKGSFSTLEIQRTEQGDSAMYLCASSPLVGSSSGNTIYFGEGSWLTVV.

This clonotype was found a few times. The rearrangement links TRBV4-1 to TRBJ2-3; 8 bases align to TRBD1. Trimming cost V 4 bases and J 5 bases; bases outside gene matches: 14. This CDR3 comprises 17 residues. Germline-derived CDR1 and CDR2 are MGHRA and YSYEKL. The CDR3 region has the DNA TGCGCCAGCAGCCCTCAGGGGGCCCTAGCCCCTCGAGATACGCAGTATTTT. This codes for CASSPQGALAPRDTQYF.

The gene calls are TRBV27 and TRBJ2-1; D uncertain. V was cut by 0 bases and J by 5 bases, with 11 bases left in between. The germline V gene has CDR1 MNHEY and CDR2 SMNVEV (reference sequence). The CDR3 contains 15 residues. The CDR3 sequence is CASSLSFGPNNEQFF. As DNA, the CDR3 is TGTGCCAGCAGTTTATCCTTCGGGCCCAACAATGAGCAGTTCTTC.

This clonotype has just a few counts. V is TRBV3-1 and J is TRBJ2-7; no firm D call. Germline lookup yields CDR1 LGHDT and CDR2 YNNKEL (reference sequence). V dropped 2 bases and J dropped 7 bases, with 12 bases sitting between them. The CDR3 runs to 13 residues. The CDR3, as DNA: TGTGCCAGCAGCCAATCCGCCTCCCTGGAGCAGTACGTC. This gives the protein CASSQSASLEQYV.